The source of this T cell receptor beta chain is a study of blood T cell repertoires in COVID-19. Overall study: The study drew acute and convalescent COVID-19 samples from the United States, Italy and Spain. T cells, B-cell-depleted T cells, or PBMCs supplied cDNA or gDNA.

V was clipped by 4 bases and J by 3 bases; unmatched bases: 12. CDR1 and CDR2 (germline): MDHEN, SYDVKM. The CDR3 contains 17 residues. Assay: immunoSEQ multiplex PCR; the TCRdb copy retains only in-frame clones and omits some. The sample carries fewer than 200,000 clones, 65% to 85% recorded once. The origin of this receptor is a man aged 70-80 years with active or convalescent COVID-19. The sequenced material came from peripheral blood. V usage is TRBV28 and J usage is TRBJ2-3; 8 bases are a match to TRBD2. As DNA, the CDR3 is TGTGCCAGCAGTTACTTTCGGGACTCGGGAGGGACAGATACGCAGTATTTT. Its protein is CASSYFRDSGGTDTQYF.